These T cell receptor beta chains were read from a single sample in a study of blood T cell repertoires in COVID-19. Produced via immunoSEQ multiplex PCR; TCRdb's table is partial and in-frame only. The data show more than 100,000 clones, 84% seen once. Sequencing was carried out using PBMCs or T cells enriched from blood (not recorded which). These receptors were taken from a woman in her twenties or thirties who had recovered from COVID-19. CDR3s include the opening cysteine and the closing phenylalanine or tryptophan. D genes are given only for firm matches. Some rows mark clone size as missing; the rest say once, few, many or name a class of expanded clone.

j_gene: TRBJ1-2; v_gene: TRBV12-3/TRBV12-4; d_gene: -; abundance: once; CDR3nt: TGTGCCAGCAGTTTGGGCAGGGTGCGGGGCTACACCTTC; CDR3aa: CASSLGRVRGYTF
j_gene: TRBJ2-7; v_gene: TRBV27; d_gene: TRBD2; abundance: once; CDR3nt: TGTGCCAGCAGTTTGGGGCCTAGCGGGAGTTACGAGCAGTACTTC; CDR3aa: CASSLGPSGSYEQYF
j_gene: TRBJ2-1; v_gene: TRBV7-8; d_gene: TRBD2; abundance: -; CDR3nt: TGTGCCAGCAGCTTTTCGGGAGGACTAGCCCCCGCCCCCTACAATGAGCAGTTCTTC; CDR3aa: CASSFSGGLAPAPYNEQFF
j_gene: TRBJ2-5; v_gene: TRBV10-3; d_gene: TRBD2; abundance: -; CDR3nt: TGTGCCATCAGCGGCGGGGGGCGGGAGACCCAGTACTTC; CDR3aa: CAISGGGRETQYF
j_gene: TRBJ2-2; v_gene: TRBV6-2/TRBV6-3; d_gene: TRBD2; abundance: -; CDR3nt: TGTGCCAGCAGCTTAGCGGGAGTATCGGTGGGGGAGCTGTTTTTT; CDR3aa: CASSLAGVSVGELFF
j_gene: TRBJ1-2; v_gene: TRBV4-3; d_gene: TRBD1; abundance: few; CDR3nt: TGCGCCAGCAGCCAAGTCTCCGGGACAGGGGGCTATGGCTACACCTTC; CDR3aa: CASSQVSGTGGYGYTF
j_gene: TRBJ2-5; v_gene: TRBV4-1; d_gene: TRBD2; abundance: once; CDR3nt: TGCGCCAGCAGCCAAGGAGGGCTAGCGGGACAAGAGACCCAGTACTTC; CDR3aa: CASSQGGLAGQETQYF
j_gene: TRBJ2-1; v_gene: TRBV5-4; d_gene: TRBD2; abundance: -; CDR3nt: TGTGCCAGCAGCTTGGTGGCGGGAGGGCCGCTAGGGGAGCAGTTCTTC; CDR3aa: CASSLVAGGPLGEQFF
j_gene: TRBJ2-7; v_gene: TRBV10-3; d_gene: TRBD2; abundance: -; CDR3nt: TGTGCCATCAGCAAAGGGACTAGCGGCACCTACGAGCAGTACTTC; CDR3aa: CAISKGTSGTYEQYF
j_gene: TRBJ1-2; v_gene: TRBV4-2; d_gene: TRBD1; abundance: -; CDR3nt: TGTGCCAGCAGCCCTCGGACAGGGCCCGGGTATGGCTACACCTTC; CDR3aa: CASSPRTGPGYGYTF
j_gene: TRBJ2-7; v_gene: TRBV28; d_gene: -; abundance: -; CDR3nt: TGTGCCAGCAGTTTAGGGAGTCTGGCCTACGAGCAGTACTTC; CDR3aa: CASSLGSLAYEQYF
j_gene: TRBJ2-5; v_gene: TRBV30; d_gene: -; abundance: -; CDR3nt: TGTGCCTGGAGTGTACAGGAGACCCAGTACTTC; CDR3aa: CAWSVQETQYF
j_gene: TRBJ2-1; v_gene: TRBV5-1; d_gene: -; abundance: -; CDR3nt: TGCGCCAGCAGCGCCCGTGGGGCTTACAATGAGCAGTTCTTC; CDR3aa: CASSARGAYNEQFF
j_gene: TRBJ1-2; v_gene: TRBV4-1; d_gene: TRBD1; abundance: -; CDR3nt: TGCGCCAGCAGCCAAGATGGTTTGGCAGGGGGGATCTATGGCTACACCTTC; CDR3aa: CASSQDGLAGGIYGYTF
j_gene: TRBJ2-3; v_gene: TRBV6-2/TRBV6-3; d_gene: -; abundance: -; CDR3nt: TGTGCCAGCAGTTCAGGCAGGCGGACAAATACGCAGTATTTT; CDR3aa: CASSSGRRTNTQYF
j_gene: TRBJ2-7; v_gene: TRBV4-2; d_gene: TRBD2; abundance: -; CDR3nt: TGTGCCAGCAGCCCCGGTTCCTTGGGGCGGGAGAAGGTCGAGCAGTACTTC; CDR3aa: CASSPGSLGREKVEQYF
j_gene: TRBJ1-2; v_gene: TRBV7-2; d_gene: TRBD1; abundance: -; CDR3nt: TGTGCCAGCAGCCGGGACAGACGCAACTATGGCTACACCTTC; CDR3aa: CASSRDRRNYGYTF
j_gene: TRBJ2-7; v_gene: TRBV7-9; d_gene: TRBD1; abundance: -; CDR3nt: TGTGCCAGCAGCCGGAGGACAGGGACAGGGGGAAGCGAGCAGTACTTC; CDR3aa: CASSRRTGTGGSEQYF
j_gene: TRBJ2-1; v_gene: TRBV18; d_gene: TRBD2; abundance: -; CDR3nt: TGTGCCAGCTCACCACAGAGCGGGAGCTCCTACAATGAGCAGTTCTTC; CDR3aa: CASSPQSGSSYNEQFF
j_gene: TRBJ2-7; v_gene: TRBV6-2/TRBV6-3; d_gene: -; abundance: -; CDR3nt: TGTGCCAGCAGTAGGAAGGGACTTGGGTCCTACGAGCAGTACTTC; CDR3aa: CASSRKGLGSYEQYF
j_gene: TRBJ2-5; v_gene: TRBV27; d_gene: -; abundance: -; CDR3nt: TGTGCCAGCAGTCCCCGAATGGGGGCAAGTGAGACCCAGTACTTC; CDR3aa: CASSPRMGASETQYF
j_gene: TRBJ2-7; v_gene: TRBV4-3; d_gene: TRBD2; abundance: -; CDR3nt: TGCGCCAGCAGCCAAGAGGTGATCGGAGTGAGCGGGAGTCCGTCCGAGCAGTACTTC; CDR3aa: CASSQEVIGVSGSPSEQYF
j_gene: TRBJ2-1; v_gene: TRBV20-1; d_gene: TRBD2; abundance: -; CDR3nt: TGCAGTGCTAGTCCCCCCGCGGGGGTTTACAATGAGCAGTTCTTC; CDR3aa: CSASPPAGVYNEQFF